This T cell receptor (beta chain) was recovered during a study of blood T cell repertoires in COVID-19. Study-wide background: Sites in the United States, Italy and Spain provided acute and convalescent COVID-19 samples.

Trimming took off 7 bases at V and 0 bases at J, with 13 bases between the two ends. This CDR3 region has 15 residues. The V gene's germline CDR1 is LNHDA and CDR2 SQIVND (reference sequence). Here immunoSEQ multiplex PCR was the method, and the copy in TCRdb shows in-frame clones only, minus some. The sample has tens of thousands of clones; 82% are singletons. V usage is TRBV19 and J usage is TRBJ1-3; D is unresolved. This receptor was taken from a woman between 55 and 75 years old with acute or convalescent COVID-19. Sequences were obtained from peripheral blood. CDR3 DNA: TGTGCCAGTACCTCGACTGTAAGCTCTGGAAACACCATATATTTT. It is translated as CASTSTVSSGNTIYF.